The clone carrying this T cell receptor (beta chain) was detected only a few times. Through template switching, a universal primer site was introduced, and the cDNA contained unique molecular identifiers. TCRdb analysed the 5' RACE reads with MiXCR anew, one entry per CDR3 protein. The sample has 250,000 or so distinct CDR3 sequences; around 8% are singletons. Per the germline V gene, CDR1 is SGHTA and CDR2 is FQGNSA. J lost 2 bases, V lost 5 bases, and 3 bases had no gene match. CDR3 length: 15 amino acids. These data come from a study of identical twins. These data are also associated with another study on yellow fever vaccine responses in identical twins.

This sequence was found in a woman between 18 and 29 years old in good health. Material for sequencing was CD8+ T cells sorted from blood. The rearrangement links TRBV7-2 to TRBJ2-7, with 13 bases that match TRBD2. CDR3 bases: TGTGCCAGCAGCGCACTAGCGGGGGGGCCCTACGAGCAGTACTTC. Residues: CASSALAGGPYEQYF.